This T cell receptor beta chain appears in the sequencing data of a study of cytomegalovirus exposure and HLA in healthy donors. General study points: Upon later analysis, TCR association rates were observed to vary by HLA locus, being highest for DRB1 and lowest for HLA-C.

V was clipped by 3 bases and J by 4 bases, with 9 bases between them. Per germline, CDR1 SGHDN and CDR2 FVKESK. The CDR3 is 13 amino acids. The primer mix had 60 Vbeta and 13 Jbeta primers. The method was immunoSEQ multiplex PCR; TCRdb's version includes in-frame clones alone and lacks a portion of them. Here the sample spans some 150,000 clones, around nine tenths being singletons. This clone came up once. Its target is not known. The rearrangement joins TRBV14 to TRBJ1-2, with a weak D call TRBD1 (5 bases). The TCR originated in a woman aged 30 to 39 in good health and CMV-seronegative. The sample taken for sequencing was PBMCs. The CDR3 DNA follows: TGTGCCAGCAGCCAGACAGAGATCTATGGCTACACCTTC. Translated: CASSQTEIYGYTF.